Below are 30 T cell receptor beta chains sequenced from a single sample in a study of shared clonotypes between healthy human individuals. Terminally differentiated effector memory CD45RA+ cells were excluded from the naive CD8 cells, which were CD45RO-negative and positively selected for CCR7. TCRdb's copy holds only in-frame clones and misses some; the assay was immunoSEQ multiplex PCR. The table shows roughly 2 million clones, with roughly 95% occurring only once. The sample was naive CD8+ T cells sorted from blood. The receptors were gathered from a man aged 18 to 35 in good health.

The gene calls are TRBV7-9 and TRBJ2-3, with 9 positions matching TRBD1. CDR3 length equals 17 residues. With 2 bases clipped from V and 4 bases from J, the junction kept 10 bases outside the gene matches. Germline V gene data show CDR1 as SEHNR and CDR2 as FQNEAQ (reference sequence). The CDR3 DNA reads TGTGCCAGCAGCTTACCTATGGGGGACAGGGCTGCAGATACGCAGTATTTT. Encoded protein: CASSLPMGDRAADTQYF.

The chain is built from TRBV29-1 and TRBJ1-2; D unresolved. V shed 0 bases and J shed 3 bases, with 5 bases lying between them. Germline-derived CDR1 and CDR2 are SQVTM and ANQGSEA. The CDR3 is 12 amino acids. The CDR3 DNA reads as TGCAGCGTTGAAGATCTCTACTATGGCTACACCTTC. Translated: CSVEDLYYGYTF.

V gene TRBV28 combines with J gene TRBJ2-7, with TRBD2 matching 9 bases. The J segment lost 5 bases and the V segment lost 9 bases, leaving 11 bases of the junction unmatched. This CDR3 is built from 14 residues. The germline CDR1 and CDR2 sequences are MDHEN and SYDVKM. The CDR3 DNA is TGTGCCAGTAGCCCTAGCGGGGAGGCCAACGAGCAGTACTTC. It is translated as CASSPSGEANEQYF.

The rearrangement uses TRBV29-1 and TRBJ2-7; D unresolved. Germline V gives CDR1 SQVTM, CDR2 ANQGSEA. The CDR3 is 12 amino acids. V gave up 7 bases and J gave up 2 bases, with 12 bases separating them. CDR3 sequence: CSAETEAYEQYF. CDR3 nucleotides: TGCAGCGCCGAGACGGAAGCCTACGAGCAGTACTTC.

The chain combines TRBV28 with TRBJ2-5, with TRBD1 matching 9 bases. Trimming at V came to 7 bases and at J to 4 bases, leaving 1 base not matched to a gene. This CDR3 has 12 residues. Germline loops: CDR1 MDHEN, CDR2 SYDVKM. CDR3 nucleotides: TGTGCCAGCATGGGACAGGGAGAGACCCAGTACTTC. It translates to CASMGQGETQYF.

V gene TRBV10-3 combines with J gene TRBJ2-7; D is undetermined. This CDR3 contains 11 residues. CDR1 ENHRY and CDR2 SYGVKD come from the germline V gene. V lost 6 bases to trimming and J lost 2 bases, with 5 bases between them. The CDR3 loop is CAISPAYEQYF. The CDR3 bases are TGTGCCATCAGCCCTGCCTACGAGCAGTACTTC.

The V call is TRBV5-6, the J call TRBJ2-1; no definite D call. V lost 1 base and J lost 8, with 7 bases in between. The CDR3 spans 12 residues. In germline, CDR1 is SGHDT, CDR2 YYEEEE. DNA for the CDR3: TGTGCCAGCAGCTTGTTTCGTGATGAGCAGTTCTTC. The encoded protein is CASSLFRDEQFF.

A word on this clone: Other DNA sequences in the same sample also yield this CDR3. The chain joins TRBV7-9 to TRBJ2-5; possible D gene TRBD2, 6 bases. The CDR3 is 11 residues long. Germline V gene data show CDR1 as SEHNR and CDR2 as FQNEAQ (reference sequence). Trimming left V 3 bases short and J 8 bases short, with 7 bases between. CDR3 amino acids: CASSFGGTQYF. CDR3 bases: TGTGCCAGCAGCTTCGGGGGAACCCAGTACTTC. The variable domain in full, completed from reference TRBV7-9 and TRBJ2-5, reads DTGVSQNPRHKITKRGQNVTFRCDPISEHNRLYWYRQTLGQGPEFLTYFQNEAQLEKSRLLSDRFSAERPKGSFSTLEIQRTEQGDSAMYLCASSFGGTQYFGPGTRLLVL.

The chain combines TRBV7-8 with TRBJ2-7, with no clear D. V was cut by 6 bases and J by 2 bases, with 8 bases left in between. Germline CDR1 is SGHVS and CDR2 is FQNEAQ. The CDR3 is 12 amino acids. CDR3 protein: CASRSPPYEQYF. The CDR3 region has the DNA TGTGCCAGCAGATCCCCTCCCTACGAGCAGTACTTC.

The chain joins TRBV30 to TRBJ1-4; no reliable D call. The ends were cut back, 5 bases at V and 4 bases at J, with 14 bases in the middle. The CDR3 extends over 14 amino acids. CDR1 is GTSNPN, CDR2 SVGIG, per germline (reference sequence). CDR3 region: CAWDDLGSNEKLFF. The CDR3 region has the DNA TGTGCCTGGGACGACCTGGGAAGTAATGAAAAACTGTTTTTT.

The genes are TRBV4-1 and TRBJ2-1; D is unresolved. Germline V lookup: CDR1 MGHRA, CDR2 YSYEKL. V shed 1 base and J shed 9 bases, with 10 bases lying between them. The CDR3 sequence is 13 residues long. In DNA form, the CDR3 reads TGCGCCAGCAGCCAAGGCATAAGCGTTGAGCAGTTCTTC. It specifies CASSQGISVEQFF.

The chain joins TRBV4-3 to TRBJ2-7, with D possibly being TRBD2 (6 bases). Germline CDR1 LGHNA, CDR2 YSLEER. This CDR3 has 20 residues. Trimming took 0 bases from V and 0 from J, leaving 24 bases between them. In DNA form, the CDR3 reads TGCGCCAGCAGCCAAGAGGGGGGTGAAATAACGGGCAGCGACTCCTACGAGCAGTACTTC. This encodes CASSQEGGEITGSDSYEQYF.

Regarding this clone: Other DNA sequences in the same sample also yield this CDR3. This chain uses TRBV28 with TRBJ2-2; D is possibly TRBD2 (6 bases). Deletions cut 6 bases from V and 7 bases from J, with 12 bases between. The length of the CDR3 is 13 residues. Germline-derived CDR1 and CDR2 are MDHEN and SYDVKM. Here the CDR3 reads CASSLRGIGELFF. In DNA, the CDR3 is TGTGCCAGCAGCCTCCGGGGGATCGGGGAGCTGTTTTTT.

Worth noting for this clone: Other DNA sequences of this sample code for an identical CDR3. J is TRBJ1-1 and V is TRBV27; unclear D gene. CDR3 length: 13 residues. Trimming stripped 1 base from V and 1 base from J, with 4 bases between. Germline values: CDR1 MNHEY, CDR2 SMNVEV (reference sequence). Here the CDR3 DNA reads TGTGCCAGCAGTTTATGGACGAACACTGAAGCTTTCTTT. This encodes CASSLWTNTEAFF.

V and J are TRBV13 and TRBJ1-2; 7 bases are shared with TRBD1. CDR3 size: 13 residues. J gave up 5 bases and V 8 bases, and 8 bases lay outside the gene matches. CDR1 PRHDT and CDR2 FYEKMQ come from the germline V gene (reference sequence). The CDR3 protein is CASQRTGGYGYTF. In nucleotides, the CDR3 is TGTGCCAGCCAGCGGACAGGAGGATATGGCTACACCTTC. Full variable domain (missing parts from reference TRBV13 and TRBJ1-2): AAGVIQSPRHLIKEKRETATLKCYPIPRHDTVYWYQQGPGQDPQFLISFYEKMQSDKGSIPDRFSAQQFSDYHSELNMSSLELGDSALYFCASQRTGGYGYTFGSGTRLTVV.

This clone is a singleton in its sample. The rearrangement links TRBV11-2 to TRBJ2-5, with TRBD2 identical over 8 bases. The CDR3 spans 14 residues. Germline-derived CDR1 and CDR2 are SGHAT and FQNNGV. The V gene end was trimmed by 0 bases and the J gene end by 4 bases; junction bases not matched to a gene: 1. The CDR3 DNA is TGTGCCAGCAGCTTAGAGGCGGGAGGAGAGACCCAGTACTTC. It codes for CASSLEAGGETQYF.

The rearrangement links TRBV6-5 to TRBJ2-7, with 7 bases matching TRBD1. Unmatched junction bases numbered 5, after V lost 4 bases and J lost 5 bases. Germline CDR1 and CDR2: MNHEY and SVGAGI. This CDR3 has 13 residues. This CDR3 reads CASSSTGNHEQYF. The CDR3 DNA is TGTGCCAGCAGTTCGACAGGGAACCACGAGCAGTACTTC.

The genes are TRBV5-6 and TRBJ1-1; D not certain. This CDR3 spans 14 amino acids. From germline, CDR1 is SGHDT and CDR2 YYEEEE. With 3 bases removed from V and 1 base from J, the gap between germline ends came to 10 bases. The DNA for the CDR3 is TGTGCCAGCAGCTCAACACGCACGAACACTGAAGCTTTCTTT. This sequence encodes CASSSTRTNTEAFF.

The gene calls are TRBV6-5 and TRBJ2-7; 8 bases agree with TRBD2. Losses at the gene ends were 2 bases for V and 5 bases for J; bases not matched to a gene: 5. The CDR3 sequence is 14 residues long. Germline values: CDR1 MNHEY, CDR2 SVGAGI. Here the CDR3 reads CASSYGGLADEQYF. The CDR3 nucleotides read TGTGCCAGCAGTTACGGAGGACTAGCCGACGAGCAGTACTTC.

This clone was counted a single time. The CDR3 DNA sequence: TGCGCCAGCGCGACCGAGGCAGATACGCAGTATTTT. Translated, it gives CASATEADTQYF. The V and J genes are TRBV5-1 and TRBJ2-3, with D unclear. Trimming shortened V by 7 bases and J by 4 bases, and 10 bases separated the two germline ends. The CDR3 totals 12 residues. Germline CDR1 is SGHRS and CDR2 is YFSETQ.

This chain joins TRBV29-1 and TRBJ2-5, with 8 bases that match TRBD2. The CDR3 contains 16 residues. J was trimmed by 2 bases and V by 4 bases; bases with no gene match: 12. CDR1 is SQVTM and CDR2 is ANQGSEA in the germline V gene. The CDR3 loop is CSVGYSGSLWQETQYF. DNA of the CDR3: TGCAGCGTTGGGTACAGCGGGAGTTTGTGGCAAGAGACCCAGTACTTC.

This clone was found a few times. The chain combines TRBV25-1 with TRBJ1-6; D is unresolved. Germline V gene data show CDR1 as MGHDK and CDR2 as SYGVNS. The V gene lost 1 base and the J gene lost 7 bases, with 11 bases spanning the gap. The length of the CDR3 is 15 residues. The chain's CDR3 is CASSELDNPNSPLHF. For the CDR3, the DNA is TGTGCCAGCAGTGAATTAGACAACCCCAATTCACCCCTCCACTTT.

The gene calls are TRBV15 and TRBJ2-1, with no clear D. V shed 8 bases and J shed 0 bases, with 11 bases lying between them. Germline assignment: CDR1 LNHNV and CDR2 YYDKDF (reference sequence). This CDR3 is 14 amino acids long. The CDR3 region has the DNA TGTGCCACCGGGGTCCGACCCTCCTACAATGAGCAGTTCTTC. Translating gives CATGVRPSYNEQFF.

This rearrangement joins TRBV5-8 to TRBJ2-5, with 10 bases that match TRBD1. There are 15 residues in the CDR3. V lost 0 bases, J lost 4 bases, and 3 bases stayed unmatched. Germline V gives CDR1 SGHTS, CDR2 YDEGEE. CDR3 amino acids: CASSLGTGGRETQYF. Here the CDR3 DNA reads TGTGCCAGCAGCTTGGGGACAGGGGGTCGAGAGACCCAGTACTTC.

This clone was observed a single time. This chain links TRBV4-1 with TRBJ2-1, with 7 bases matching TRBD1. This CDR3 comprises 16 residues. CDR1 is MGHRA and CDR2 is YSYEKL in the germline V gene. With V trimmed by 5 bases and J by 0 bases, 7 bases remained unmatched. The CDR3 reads CASSYNRDSSYNEQFF. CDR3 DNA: TGCGCCAGCAGCTATAACCGGGACAGCTCCTACAATGAGCAGTTCTTC.

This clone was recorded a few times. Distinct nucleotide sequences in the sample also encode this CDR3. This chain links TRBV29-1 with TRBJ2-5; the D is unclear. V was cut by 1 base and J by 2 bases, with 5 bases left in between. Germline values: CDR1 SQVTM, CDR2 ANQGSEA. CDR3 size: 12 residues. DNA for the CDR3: TGCAGCGTTGAAGGTAATCAAGAGACCCAGTACTTC. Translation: CSVEGNQETQYF.

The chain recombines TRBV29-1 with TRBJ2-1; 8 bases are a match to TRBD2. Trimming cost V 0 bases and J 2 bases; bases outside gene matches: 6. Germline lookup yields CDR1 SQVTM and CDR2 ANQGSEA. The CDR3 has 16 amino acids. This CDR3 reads CSVEESGGVTYNEQFF. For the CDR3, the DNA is TGCAGCGTTGAAGAGTCCGGGGGGGTAACCTACAATGAGCAGTTCTTC.

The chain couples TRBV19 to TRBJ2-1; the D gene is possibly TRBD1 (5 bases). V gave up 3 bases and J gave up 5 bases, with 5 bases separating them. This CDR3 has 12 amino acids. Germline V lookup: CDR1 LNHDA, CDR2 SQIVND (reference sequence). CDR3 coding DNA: TGTGCCAGTAGTATGACAGACAATGAGCAGTTCTTC. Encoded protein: CASSMTDNEQFF.

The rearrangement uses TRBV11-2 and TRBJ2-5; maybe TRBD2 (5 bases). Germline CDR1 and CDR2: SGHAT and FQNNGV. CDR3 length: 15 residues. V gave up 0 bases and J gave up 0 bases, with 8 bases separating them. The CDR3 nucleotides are TGTGCCAGCAGCTTAGAGTTTAGCGACCAAGAGACCCAGTACTTC. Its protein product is CASSLEFSDQETQYF.

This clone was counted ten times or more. CDR3: CASNLKRDGSGANVLTF. The CDR3 DNA sequence: TGTGCCAGCAACCTCAAGAGGGATGGCTCTGGGGCCAACGTCCTGACTTTC. This chain uses TRBV28 with TRBJ2-6; weak D call: TRBD2 (5 bases). This CDR3 region has 17 residues. Germline loops: CDR1 MDHEN, CDR2 SYDVKM. V was pared by 7 bases and J by 0 bases, with 16 bases between.